These 12 T cell receptor beta chains were sequenced from one sample in a study of blood T cell repertoires in COVID-19. Using immunoSEQ multiplex PCR, the repertoire was profiled, and TCRdb retains in-frame clones only, with some absent. The sample holds 70,000 or so clones, more than 75% seen once. The sample consisted of peripheral blood. Receptors originate from a man aged 45-60 years with acute or convalescent COVID-19.

The V gene is TRBV7-9, the J gene TRBJ2-2, with D possibly being TRBD1 (6 bases). Germline lookup yields CDR1 SEHNR and CDR2 FQNEAQ (reference sequence). The V and J ends lost 10 bases and 5 bases respectively, with 17 bases between them. The CDR3 totals 14 residues. CDR3 nucleotides: TGTGCCACCCCAGACCAGGGGCGGACCGGGGAGCTGTTTTTT. It translates to CATPDQGRTGELFF.

The chain combines TRBV21-1 with TRBJ2-1; the D call in the table, TRBD1, was not verified against the DNA. TRBV21-1 is a pseudogene segment. This CDR3 comprises 17 residues. CDR3 coding DNA: TGTGCCAGCAGAGACAGGTTAGCTCACCATTCCGACAATGAGCAGTTCTTC. It codes for CASRDRLAHHSDNEQFF.

The V gene is TRBV7-8, the J gene TRBJ1-5, with no clear D. With 5 bases removed from V and 4 bases from J, the gap between germline ends came to 15 bases. This CDR3 spans 15 amino acids. Germline-derived CDR1 and CDR2 are SGHVS and FQNEAQ. The CDR3 DNA reads as TGTGCCAGCAGCCCTGGAGTGGGAGGGAATCAGCCCCAGCATTTT. Protein: CASSPGVGGNQPQHF.

V gene TRBV27 combines with J gene TRBJ2-3; D is unresolved. This CDR3 is built from 11 residues. Germline CDR1 reads MNHEY; CDR2 reads SMNVEV (reference sequence). V lost 5 bases to trimming and J lost 6 bases, with 6 bases between them. The CDR3 sequence is CASSPLDTQYF. The CDR3 region has the DNA TGTGCCAGCAGTCCCCTCGATACGCAGTATTTT.

The chain combines TRBV7-8 with TRBJ1-1; 8 bases match TRBD1. Germline assignment: CDR1 SGHVS and CDR2 FQNEAQ. There are 16 residues in the CDR3. The ends lost 0 bases at V and 4 bases at J; junction bases unmatched: 7. The CDR3 DNA reads TGTGCCAGCAGCTTAGCGAGCTCAGGGGGCGTCACTGAAGCTTTCTTT. Translating it yields CASSLASSGGVTEAFF. The whole variable domain, filled in from reference TRBV7-8 and TRBJ1-1, reads GAGVSQSPRYKVAKRGQDVALRCDPISGHVSLFWYQQALGQGPEFLTYFQNEAQLDKSGLPSDRFFAERPEGSVSTLKIQRTQQEDSAVYLCASSLASSGGVTEAFFGQGTRLTVV.

This clone was detected a few times. The chain carries TRBV6-5 and TRBJ2-7; possibly TRBD2 for D (5 bases). The CDR3 is made up of 13 amino acids. CDR1 MNHEY and CDR2 SVGAGI come from the germline V gene. Deletions cut 5 bases from V and 7 bases from J, with 15 bases between. The DNA for the CDR3 is TGTGCCAGCAGTCGAGGGCTCCCTGGAGAGCAGTACTTC. Its protein is CASSRGLPGEQYF.

The chain carries TRBV29-1 and TRBJ1-4; 10 nucleotides agree with TRBD1. V was pared by 5 bases and J by 9 bases, with 3 bases of the junction left unmatched. CDR3 length equals 12 residues. Germline CDR1 and CDR2: SQVTM and ANQGSEA. CDR3 residues: CSVRQGAQKLFF. The DNA of the CDR3 is TGCAGCGTTCGACAGGGGGCACAAAAACTGTTTTTT.

The chain carries TRBV7-8 and TRBJ1-5; D remains unclear. The V gene's germline CDR1 is SGHVS and CDR2 FQNEAQ. There are 13 residues in the CDR3. Trimming cost V 5 bases and J 0 bases, with 5 bases left between them. CDR3 amino acids: CASSLNSNQPQHF. The CDR3 DNA reads TGTGCCAGCAGCCTAAATAGCAATCAGCCCCAGCATTTT.

This clone was seen only a few times. This CDR3 reads CASSLTDNYEQYF. CDR3 in DNA: TGTGCCAGCAGTCTAACCGATAACTACGAGCAGTACTTC. This sequence joins TRBV28 and TRBJ2-7; D is uncertain. The germline V and J ends were trimmed by 5 bases and 3 bases, with 11 bases remaining between them. Looked up from germline, CDR1 is MDHEN and CDR2 is SYDVKM. The CDR3 is 13 amino acids.

The chain links TRBV2 to TRBJ1-1; 7 nucleotides align to TRBD1. V gave up 3 bases and J gave up 4 bases; unmatched junction bases: 5. CDR3 length: 14 residues. Per the germline V gene, CDR1 is SNHLY and CDR2 is FYNNEI. The CDR3 nucleotides are TGTGCCAGCAGTGAGACAGGGTTGAGCACTGAAGCTTTCTTT. Translation gives CASSETGLSTEAFF.

This chain uses TRBV19 with TRBJ1-2; 10 nucleotides line up with TRBD1. The germline V gene encodes CDR1 LNHDA and CDR2 SQIVND (reference sequence). Trimming took 5 bases from V and 8 from J; bases not matched to a gene: 8. CDR3 length: 14 residues. The CDR3 is CASSPPDRGAGYTF. The CDR3 region has the DNA TGTGCCAGTAGTCCCCCGGACAGGGGGGCCGGCTACACCTTC.

The chain has TRBV4-1 and TRBJ1-3; D is perhaps TRBD1 (5 bases). Germline CDR1 MGHRA, CDR2 YSYEKL. The ends were cut back, 0 bases at V and 4 bases at J, with 16 bases in the middle. The CDR3 extends over 17 amino acids. As DNA, the CDR3 is TGCGCCAGCAGCCAAGATTGGCGGGGGAAGGCGGGAAACACCATATATTTT. It yields the protein CASSQDWRGKAGNTIYF.